Here is one TCR beta chain with its context. This CDR3 contains 16 residues. With V trimmed by 8 bases and J by 4 bases, 15 bases remained unmatched. Germline lookup yields CDR1 ENHRY and CDR2 SYGVKD. Clones were sequenced by immunoSEQ multiplex PCR, and TCRdb holds only the in-frame ones, with some missing. Of 50,000 to 55,000 clones listed, roughly 92% were seen once; the top ten hold 0.39%. The data derive from a study of T cell changes during pregnancy in multiple sclerosis. The gene calls are TRBV10-3 and TRBJ2-7; 9 bases fit TRBD2. This material consisted of CD4+ T cells from peripheral blood mononuclear cells, taken after pregnancy. The TCR was taken from a female donor with multiple sclerosis, enrolled in a pregnancy study. The CDR3 DNA sequence: TGTGCCATCTGGGGGGGGGCTAGCGGGAATAAGTACGAGCAGTACTTC. This translates into CAIWGGASGNKYEQYF.